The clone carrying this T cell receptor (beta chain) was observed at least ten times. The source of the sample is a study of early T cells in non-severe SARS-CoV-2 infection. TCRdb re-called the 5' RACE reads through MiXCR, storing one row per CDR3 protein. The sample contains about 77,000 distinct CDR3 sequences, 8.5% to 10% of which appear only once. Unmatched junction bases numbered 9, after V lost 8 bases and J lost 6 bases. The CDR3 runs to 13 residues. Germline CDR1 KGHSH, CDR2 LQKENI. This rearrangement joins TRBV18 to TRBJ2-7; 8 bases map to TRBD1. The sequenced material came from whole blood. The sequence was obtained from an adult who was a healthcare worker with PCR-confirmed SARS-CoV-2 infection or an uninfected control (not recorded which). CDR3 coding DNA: TGTGCCAGCCAGACAGGGGACTCTTCCGAGCAGTACTTC. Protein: CASQTGDSSEQYF.